This T cell receptor (beta chain) was recovered during a study of blood T cell repertoires in COVID-19. Study information: Both acute and convalescent COVID-19 samples were obtained from the United States, Italy and Spain.

Participant reports of clinical history set cohort assignment. The recovered donors of Cohort 3 showed two negative PCRs, clearance, or symptom resolution. Original processing methods: From reference gene primer amplification, estimates of nucleated cell counts were derived. Only in-frame clones appear in the TCRdb table, and some are missing; sequencing was by immunoSEQ multiplex PCR. From that table come the V and J calls and clone size; the DNA was used to work out D and trimming. This sample has fewer than 300,000 clones; 90% occur once, and the top ten carry 1.1%. V was clipped by 5 bases and J by 8 bases; unmatched bases: 3. The CDR3 is 13 residues long. CDR1 is SEHNR and CDR2 is FQNEAQ in the germline V gene (reference sequence).

The source is a woman in her 30s who had recovered from COVID-19. Material: PBMCs or T cells enriched from blood (not recorded which). V is TRBV7-9 and J is TRBJ1-4; the match to TRBD1 covers 9 bases. The CDR3 nucleotides are TGTGCCAGCAGCCAGGGACAGGGAGAAAAACTGTTTTTT. Translation: CASSQGQGEKLFF.